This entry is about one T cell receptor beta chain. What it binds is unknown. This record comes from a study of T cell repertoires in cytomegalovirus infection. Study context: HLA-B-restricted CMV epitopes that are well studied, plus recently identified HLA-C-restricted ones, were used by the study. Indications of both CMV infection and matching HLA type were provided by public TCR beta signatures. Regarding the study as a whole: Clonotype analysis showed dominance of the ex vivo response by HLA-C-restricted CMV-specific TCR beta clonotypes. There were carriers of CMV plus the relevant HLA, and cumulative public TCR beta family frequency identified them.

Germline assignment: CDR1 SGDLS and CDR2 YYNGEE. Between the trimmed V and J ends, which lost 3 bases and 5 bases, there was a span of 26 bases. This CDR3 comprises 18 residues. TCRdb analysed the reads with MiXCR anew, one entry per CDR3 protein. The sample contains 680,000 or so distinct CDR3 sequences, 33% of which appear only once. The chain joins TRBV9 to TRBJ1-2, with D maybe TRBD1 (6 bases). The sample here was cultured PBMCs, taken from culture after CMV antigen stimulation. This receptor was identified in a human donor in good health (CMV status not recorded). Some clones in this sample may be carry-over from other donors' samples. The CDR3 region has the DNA TGTGCCAGCAGCGCAAAGAGGGACCTCAGGGGAAGAATTTATGGCTACACCTTC. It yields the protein CASSAKRDLRGRIYGYTF. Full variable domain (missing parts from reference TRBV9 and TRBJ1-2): DSGVTQTPKHLITATGQRVTLRCSPRSGDLSVYWYQQSLDQGLQFLIQYYNGEERAKGNILERFSAQQFPDLHSELNLSSLELGDSALYFCASSAKRDLRGRIYGYTFGSGTRLTVV.